The entry below describes one T cell receptor beta chain. There are many counts of this clonotype. Its antigen has not been determined. Base qualities are missing; no much larger clone stands one base away. The source of the sample is a study of response to subunit inactivated influenza vaccine (dated by TCRdb to 2016 to 2019). Broadly, across the study: To follow how T cells responded to a trivalent subunit inactivated influenza vaccine, the researchers relied on deep quantitative profiling of the T cell receptor repertoire. The study at large found these results: It was suggested by the authors that each seasonal influenza vaccination may recruit only a limited number of new T cells.

From the cysteine up to the phenylalanine, the CDR3 has a length of 14 residues. Only the CDR3 part of the read is kept: 42 bases, read in frame from the first base. Sequences MNHNS (CDR1) and SASEGT (CDR2) are obtained from the germline V gene. A distance of 13 bases separates the germline ends of V and J, which lose 7 bases and 6 bases respectively. Libraries were made using RT-PCR. These reads were obtained on an Illumina HiSeq 2500. TCRdb itself trimmed the public reads at Q25 with fastp, ran MiXCR and retained productive beta chains. Rows are combined by CDR3 protein, so each entry shows the most common genes and DNA. This sample comprises 560,000 or so distinct CDR3 sequences, roughly 8.2% of them detected only once. Of the sample, roughly 13% falls within the top ten clones.

Rearrangement joined TRBV6-1 to TRBJ1-6; the D gene is perhaps TRBD1, on 5 matching bases. This clonotype was obtained from a man aged 50-75 years who received an inactivated influenza vaccine. Donor details come from another sample of the same person, matched by shared clones. Sequences were derived from PBMCs from blood, sampled roughly 24 months after vaccination. The DNA sequence reads TGTGCCAGCATGTGGGGACTGTTTAATTCACCCCTCCACTTT. It encodes CASMWGLFNSPLHF.